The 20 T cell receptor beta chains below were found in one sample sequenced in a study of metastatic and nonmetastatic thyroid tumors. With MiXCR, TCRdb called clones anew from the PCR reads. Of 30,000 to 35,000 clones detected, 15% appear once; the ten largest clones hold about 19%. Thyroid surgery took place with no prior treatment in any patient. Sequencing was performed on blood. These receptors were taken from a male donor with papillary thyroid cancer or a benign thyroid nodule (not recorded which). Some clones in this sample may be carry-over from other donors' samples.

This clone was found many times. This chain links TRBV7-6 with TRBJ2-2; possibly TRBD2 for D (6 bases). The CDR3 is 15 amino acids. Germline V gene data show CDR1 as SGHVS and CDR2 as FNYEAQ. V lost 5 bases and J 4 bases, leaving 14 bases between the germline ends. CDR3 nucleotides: TGTGCCAGCAGCCCTTTGGGGGGTGGCACCGGGGAGCTGTTTTTT. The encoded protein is CASSPLGGGTGELFF.

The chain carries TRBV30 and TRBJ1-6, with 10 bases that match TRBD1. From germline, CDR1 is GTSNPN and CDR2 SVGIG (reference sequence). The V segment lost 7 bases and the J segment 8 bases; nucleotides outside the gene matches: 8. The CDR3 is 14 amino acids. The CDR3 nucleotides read TGTGCCTCTCATGCCGGGACAGGGGATTCACCCCTCCACTTT. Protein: CASHAGTGDSPLHF.

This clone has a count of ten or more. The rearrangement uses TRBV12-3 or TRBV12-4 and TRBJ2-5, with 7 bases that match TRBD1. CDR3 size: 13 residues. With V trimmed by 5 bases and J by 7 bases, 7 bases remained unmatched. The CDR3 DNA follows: TGTGCCAGCAGTCGTGCAGGGGGTAGGACCCAGTACTTC. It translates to CASSRAGGRTQYF.

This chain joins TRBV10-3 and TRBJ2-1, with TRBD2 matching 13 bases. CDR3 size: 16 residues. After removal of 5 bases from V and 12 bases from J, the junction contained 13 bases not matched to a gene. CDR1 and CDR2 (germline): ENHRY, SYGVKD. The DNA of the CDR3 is TGTGCCATCAGTTCCCGGACTAGCGGGAGTCGGGATGTGCAGTTCTTC. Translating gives CAISSRTSGSRDVQFF.

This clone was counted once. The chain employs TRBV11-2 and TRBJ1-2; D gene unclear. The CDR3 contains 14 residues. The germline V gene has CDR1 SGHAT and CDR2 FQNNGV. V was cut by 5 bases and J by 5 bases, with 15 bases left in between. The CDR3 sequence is CASSGSRQAYGYTF. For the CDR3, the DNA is TGTGCCAGCAGCGGATCGAGGCAGGCTTATGGCTACACCTTC.

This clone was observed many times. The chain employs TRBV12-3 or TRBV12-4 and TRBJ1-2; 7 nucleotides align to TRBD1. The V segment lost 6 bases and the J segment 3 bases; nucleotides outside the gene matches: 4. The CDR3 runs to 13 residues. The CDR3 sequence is CASSPGQDYGYTF. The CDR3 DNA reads TGTGCCAGCAGCCCCGGACAGGACTATGGCTACACCTTC.

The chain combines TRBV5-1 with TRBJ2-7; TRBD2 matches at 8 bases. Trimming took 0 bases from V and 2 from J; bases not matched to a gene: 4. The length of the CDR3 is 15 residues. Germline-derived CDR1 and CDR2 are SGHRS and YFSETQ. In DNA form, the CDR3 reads TGCGCCAGCAGCTTGGAGGTTAGCGGGACCTACGAGCAGTACTTC. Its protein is CASSLEVSGTYEQYF.

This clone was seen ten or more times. CDR3 protein: CASSQDLGGSFAEAFF. The CDR3 DNA sequence: TGCGCCAGCAGCCAAGATCTAGGGGGTAGTTTCGCTGAAGCTTTCTTT. The chain combines TRBV4-3 with TRBJ1-1, with D perhaps matching TRBD1 (6 bases). Germline V gives CDR1 LGHNA, CDR2 YSLEER. V was pared by 0 bases and J by 6 bases, with 17 bases between. This CDR3 has 16 residues.

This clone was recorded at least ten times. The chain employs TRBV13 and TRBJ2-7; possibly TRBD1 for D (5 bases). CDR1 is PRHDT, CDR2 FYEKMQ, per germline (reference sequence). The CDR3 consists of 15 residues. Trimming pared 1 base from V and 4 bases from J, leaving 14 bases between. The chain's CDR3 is CASSLDGGHAYEQYF. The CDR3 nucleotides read TGTGCCAGCAGCTTAGATGGTGGACACGCTTACGAGCAGTACTTC.

The chain's CDR3 is CASSRTGNSYGSSNEQFF. DNA of the CDR3: TGTGCCAGCAGTCGGACAGGGAATAGTTATGGGTCTAGCAATGAGCAGTTCTTC. The chain employs TRBV6-2 or TRBV6-3 and TRBJ2-1, with TRBD1 identical over 8 bases. Germline V gives CDR1 MNHEY, CDR2 SVGEGT. CDR3 length: 18 amino acids. The V and J ends lost 5 bases and 6 bases, in that order; junction bases with no gene match: 18.

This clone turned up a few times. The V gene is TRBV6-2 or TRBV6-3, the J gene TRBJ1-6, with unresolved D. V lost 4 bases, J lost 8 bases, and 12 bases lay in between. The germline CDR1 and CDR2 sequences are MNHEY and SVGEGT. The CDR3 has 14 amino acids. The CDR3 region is CASSFLTWHSPLHF. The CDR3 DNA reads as TGTGCCAGCAGTTTCCTGACATGGCATTCACCCCTCCACTTT.

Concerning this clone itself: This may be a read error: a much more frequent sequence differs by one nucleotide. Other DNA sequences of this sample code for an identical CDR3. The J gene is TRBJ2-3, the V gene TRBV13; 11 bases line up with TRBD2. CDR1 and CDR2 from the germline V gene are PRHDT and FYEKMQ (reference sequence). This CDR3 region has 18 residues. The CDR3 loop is CASSSAGLTSGKGDTQYF. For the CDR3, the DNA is TGTGCCAGCAGCTCCGCGGGATTGACTAGCGGGAAGGGGGATACTCAGTATTTT.

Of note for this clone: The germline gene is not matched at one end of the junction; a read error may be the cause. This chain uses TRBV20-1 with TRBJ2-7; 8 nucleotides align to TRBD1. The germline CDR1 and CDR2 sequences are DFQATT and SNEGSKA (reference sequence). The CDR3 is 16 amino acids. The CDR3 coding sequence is TGCAGTGCTAGAGACCTAGACAGGGGCTACTCCTACGATCAGTACTTC. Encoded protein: CSARDLDRGYSYDQYF.

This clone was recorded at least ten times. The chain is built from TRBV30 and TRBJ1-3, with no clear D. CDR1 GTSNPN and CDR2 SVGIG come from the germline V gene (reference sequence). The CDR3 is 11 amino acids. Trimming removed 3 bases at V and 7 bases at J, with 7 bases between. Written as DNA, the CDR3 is TGTGCCTGGAGGATTGGGAACACCATATATTTT. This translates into CAWRIGNTIYF.

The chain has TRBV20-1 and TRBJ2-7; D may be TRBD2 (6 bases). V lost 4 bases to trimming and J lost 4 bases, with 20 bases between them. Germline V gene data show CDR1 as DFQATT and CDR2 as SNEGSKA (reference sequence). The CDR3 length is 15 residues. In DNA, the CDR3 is TGCAGTGCTATTAGTTCCGGGAGTGCCCCATACGAGCAGTACTTC. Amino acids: CSAISSGSAPYEQYF.

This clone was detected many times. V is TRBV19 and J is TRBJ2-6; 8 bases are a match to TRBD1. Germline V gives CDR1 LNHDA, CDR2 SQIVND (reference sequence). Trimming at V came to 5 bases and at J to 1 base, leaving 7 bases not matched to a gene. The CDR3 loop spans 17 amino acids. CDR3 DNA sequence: TGTGCCAGTAGTGTAGGGACAGGACAGTCTGGGGCCAACGTCCTGACTTTC. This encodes CASSVGTGQSGANVLTF. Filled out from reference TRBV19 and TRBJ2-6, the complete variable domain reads DGGITQSPKYLFRKEGQNVTLSCEQNLNHDAMYWYRQDPGQGLRLIYYSQIVNDFQKGDIAEGYSVSREKKESFPLTVTSAQKNPTAFYLCASSVGTGQSGANVLTFGAGSRLTVL.

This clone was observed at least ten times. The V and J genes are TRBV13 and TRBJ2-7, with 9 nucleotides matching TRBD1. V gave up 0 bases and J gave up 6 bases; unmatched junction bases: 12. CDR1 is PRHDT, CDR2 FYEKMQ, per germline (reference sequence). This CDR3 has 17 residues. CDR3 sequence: CASSLGRPWDRVGEQYF. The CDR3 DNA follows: TGTGCCAGCAGCTTAGGCCGGCCGTGGGACAGGGTTGGCGAGCAGTACTTC.

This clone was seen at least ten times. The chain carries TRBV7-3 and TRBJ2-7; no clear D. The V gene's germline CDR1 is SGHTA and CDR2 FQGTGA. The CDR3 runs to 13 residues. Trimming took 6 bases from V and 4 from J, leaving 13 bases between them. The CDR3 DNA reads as TGTGCCAGCAGGCTGGCGGACGGGTACGAGCAGTACTTC. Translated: CASRLADGYEQYF.

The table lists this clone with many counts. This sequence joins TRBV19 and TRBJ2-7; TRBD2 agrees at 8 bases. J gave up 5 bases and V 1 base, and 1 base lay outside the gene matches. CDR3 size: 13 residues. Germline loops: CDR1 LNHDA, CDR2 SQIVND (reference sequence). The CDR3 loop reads CASSIVAGNEQYF. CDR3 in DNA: TGTGCCAGTAGTATAGTAGCGGGGAACGAGCAGTACTTC.

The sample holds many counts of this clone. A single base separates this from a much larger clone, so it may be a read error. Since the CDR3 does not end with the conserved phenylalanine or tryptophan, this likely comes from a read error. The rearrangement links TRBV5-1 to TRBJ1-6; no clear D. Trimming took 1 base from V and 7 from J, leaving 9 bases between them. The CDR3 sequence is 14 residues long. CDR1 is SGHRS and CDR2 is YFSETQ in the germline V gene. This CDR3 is CASSLSTSNSPLHL. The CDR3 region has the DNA TGCGCCAGCAGCTTGTCCACGTCAAATTCACCCCTCCACCTT.